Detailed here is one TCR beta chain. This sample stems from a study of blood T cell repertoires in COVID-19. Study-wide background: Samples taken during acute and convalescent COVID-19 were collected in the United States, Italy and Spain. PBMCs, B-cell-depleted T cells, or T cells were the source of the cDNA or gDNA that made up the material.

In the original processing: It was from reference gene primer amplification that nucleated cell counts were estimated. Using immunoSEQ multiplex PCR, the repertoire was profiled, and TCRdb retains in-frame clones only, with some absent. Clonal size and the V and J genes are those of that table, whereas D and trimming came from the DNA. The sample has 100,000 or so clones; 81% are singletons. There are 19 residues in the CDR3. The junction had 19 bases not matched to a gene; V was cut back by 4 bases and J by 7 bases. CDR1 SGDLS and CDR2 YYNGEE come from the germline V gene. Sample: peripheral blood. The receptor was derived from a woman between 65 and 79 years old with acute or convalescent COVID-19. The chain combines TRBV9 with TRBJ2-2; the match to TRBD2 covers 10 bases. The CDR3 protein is CASSTPGVAGGFEIGELFF. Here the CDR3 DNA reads TGTGCCAGCAGCACCCCTGGGGTAGCGGGGGGATTCGAAATCGGGGAGCTGTTTTTT.